This T cell receptor (beta chain) was recovered during a study of control samples from healthy donors and cancer patients (dated by TCRdb to the early 2020s). The count of this clone is one. The antigen this receptor binds is unknown. No clone much larger than this one lies a single base away; base qualities are absent. The CDR3 contains 12 residues, cysteine and phenylalanine counted. Only CDR3 DNA remains: 36 bases, in frame from the first base. CDR1 and CDR2 (SGHDN, FVKESK) derive from the germline V gene. V is shortened by 6 bases, J by 9 bases, and the region joining them spans 12 bases. Library preparation used the immunoSEQ multiplex PCR assay. Here the immuneACCESS table is served through TCRdb, limited to in-frame sequences with V and J called. Missing clones are a known gap in these copies; in checked studies unresolved V genes cover under half, and the rest lacks a known reason. This sample lists about 120,000 clones; about 93% were detected once. Together, the top ten hold 2.6% of the sample.

This receptor was obtained from a man aged 25 to 45 in good health. The sequencing input was blood. The chain employs TRBV14 and TRBJ2-1, with the D gene uncertain. The DNA reads as follows: TGTGCCAGCAGATATCTGGAAGGTGAGCAGTTCTTC. Translated, it reads CASRYLEGEQFF.